Listed below are T cell receptor beta chains from one sample, sequenced in a study of blood T cell repertoires in COVID-19. This table comes from immunoSEQ multiplex PCR, and its TCRdb copy is limited to in-frame clones, with some not included. The sample lists 200,000 to 250,000 clones, around 86% occurring once. Sequenced sample: PBMCs or T cells enriched from blood (not recorded which). The receptors derive from a woman between 45 and 65 years old who had recovered from COVID-19. Both conserved end residues are part of each CDR3. Fields, in order: V gene, J gene, CDR3 protein.

TRBV15	TRBJ1-1	CATSRDEGTEAFF
TRBV18	TRBJ2-1	CASSLSGSSYNEQFF
TRBV2	TRBJ1-3	CASSLTGPGTIYF
TRBV7-9	TRBJ2-5	CASSLAAQGWTQYF
TRBV27	TRBJ2-7	CASSGTTPLQSYEQYF
TRBV11-3	TRBJ2-7	CASSLSWDSDYEQYF
TRBV3-1/TRBV3-2	TRBJ2-7	CASSQDYRGGSYEQYF
TRBV5-5	TRBJ2-7	CASSVLSGTESSYEQYF
TRBV3-1/TRBV3-2	TRBJ2-5	CASRHVGQEETQYF
TRBV21-1	TRBJ2-1	CASNPPLWGGPGEYDNEQFF
TRBV28	TRBJ1-5	CASSHNRGFSNQPQHF
TRBV19	TRBJ2-7	CASSMPGQGSYEQYF
TRBV9	TRBJ2-3	CASSEHQPSTDTQYF
TRBV7-3	TRBJ2-3	CASSPIAGEADTQYF
TRBV28	TRBJ1-5	CASSLGGLGNQPQHF
TRBV4-3	TRBJ1-2	CASSQSAQGASLRFTF
TRBV6-4	TRBJ2-2	CASSPSGQPGTGELFF
TRBV4-2	TRBJ2-1	CASSQTSVGYNEQFF
TRBV29-1	TRBJ2-1	CSVRLGGTNDEQFF
TRBV5-1	TRBJ2-7	CASSLAPGGFGEQYF
TRBV28	TRBJ2-3	CASSLPSPGERDTQYF
TRBV5-1	TRBJ2-5	CASSMGLAGYQETQYF
TRBV5-4	TRBJ2-1	CASSLGDIIPSYNEQFF
TRBV24-1	TRBJ1-1	CATRAPYGTEAFF
TRBV7-2	TRBJ1-1	CASRRQGNTEAFF
TRBV18	TRBJ2-2	CASSLQGASGTGELFF
TRBV28	TRBJ1-2	CASTWGGGAGGYTF
TRBV4-1	TRBJ1-2	CASSQDPTGTGFYGYTF
TRBV5-1	TRBJ1-4	CASSHRPTGENEKLFF
TRBV29-1	TRBJ2-1	CSVLPGLGTEQFF
TRBV7-8	TRBJ2-1	CASSEGLAGDNEQFF
TRBV5-1	TRBJ1-1	CASSLVLGIKGDTEAFF
TRBV5-5	TRBJ2-7	CASSLAAHNEQYF
TRBV28	TRBJ2-5	CASSSRGTSGRETQYF
TRBV2	TRBJ2-1	CASKGLAADNEQFF
TRBV4-1	TRBJ2-1	CASSQPARGYNEQFF
TRBV18	TRBJ2-1	CASSPPTTPLGRDSYNEQFF
TRBV6-5	TRBJ1-5	CASSYAYNQPQHF
TRBV5-1	TRBJ1-2	CASSLVQGYGYTF
TRBV7-2	TRBJ1-3	CASPQDGRAGNTIYF
TRBV28	TRBJ1-1	CASSKWVGGAVTEAFF
TRBV6-8	TRBJ2-7	CASSGGSDYEQYF
TRBV4-1	TRBJ1-1	CASSQGVGSGTEAFF
TRBV4-1	TRBJ2-2	CASSLGTSGGNTGELFF
TRBV5-6	TRBJ1-5	CASSLDAGGNQPQHF
TRBV12-2	TRBJ2-1	CASRLVGLSRGYYNEQFF
TRBV7-6	TRBJ1-2	CASSPGTDGYTF
TRBV28	TRBJ2-1	CASRPRDRGLYEQFF
TRBV6-5	TRBJ1-5	CASKRSGNQPQHF
TRBV19	TRBJ1-5	CASSIGGGLEPQHF
TRBV7-2	TRBJ1-5	CASSVPSRGDQPQHF
TRBV15	TRBJ2-3	CATSRESEGADTQYF
TRBV5-1	TRBJ2-1	CASSLVVAGGPYNEQFF
TRBV19	TRBJ1-1	CASSTGGQNTEAFF